The 19 T cell receptor beta chains listed next were all sequenced from one sample in a study of CD8 T cells in Susac syndrome. Random-hexamer reverse transcription was applied to roughly 0.5 to 1 ug RNA. Using its own MiXCR run on the immunoSEQ multiplex PCR reads, TCRdb lists one record per CDR3 protein. Of about 52,000 distinct CDR3 sequences in the sample, around 93% were seen once. Sequenced input: CD8+ T cells from PBMCs. Receptors were obtained from a human donor with multiple sclerosis.

The rearrangement uses TRBV3-1 and TRBJ1-1, with 9 bases lining up with TRBD1. The CDR3 runs 16 residues. Trimming at V came to 1 base and at J to 4 bases, leaving 7 bases not matched to a gene. Germline lookup yields CDR1 LGHDT and CDR2 YNNKEL (reference sequence). The CDR3 is CASSQGVADRGTEAFF. CDR3 nucleotides: TGTGCCAGCAGCCAAGGAGTTGCGGACAGGGGCACTGAAGCTTTCTTT.

The chain links TRBV6-5 to TRBJ1-1; possibly TRBD1 for D (6 bases). Between the trimmed V and J ends, which lost 0 bases and 2 bases, there was a span of 13 bases. This CDR3 contains 16 residues. The germline V gene has CDR1 MNHEY and CDR2 SVGAGI. The CDR3 sequence is CASSYSGTSTNTEAFF. The DNA for the CDR3 is TGTGCCAGCAGTTACTCCGGGACAAGTACTAACACTGAAGCTTTCTTT.

V usage is TRBV28 and J usage is TRBJ1-4; 9 nucleotides match TRBD1. The CDR3 consists of 16 residues. V gave up 1 base and J gave up 7 bases; unmatched junction bases: 7. The germline V gene has CDR1 MDHEN and CDR2 SYDVKM. As DNA, the CDR3 is TGTGCCAGCAGTTTATTAGTTGGGACAGGGCCTGAAAAACTGTTTTTT. Its translation is CASSLLVGTGPEKLFF.

The chain employs TRBV20-1 and TRBJ2-2, with no clear D. The CDR3 has 15 residues. Germline CDR1 is DFQATT and CDR2 is SNEGSKA (reference sequence). The ends were cut back, 3 bases at V and 1 base at J, with 12 bases in the middle. CDR3 nucleotides: TGCAGTGCTAGGAGTTACCGGAGGAACACCGGGGAGCTGTTTTTT. Translating it yields CSARSYRRNTGELFF.

The chain is built from TRBV28 and TRBJ1-1; 9 nucleotides align to TRBD1. CDR1 and CDR2 from the germline V gene are MDHEN and SYDVKM. This CDR3 spans 14 amino acids. After removal of 6 bases from V and 6 bases from J, the junction contained 8 bases not matched to a gene. Written as DNA, the CDR3 is TGTGCCAGCAGAAGAAACAGGGGGCTAGCTGAAGCTTTCTTT. It codes for CASRRNRGLAEAFF.

The chain carries TRBV4-1 and TRBJ1-6; 9 bases agree with TRBD1. The CDR3 is 15 amino acids. Germline trimming cut 4 bases from V and 5 bases from J; bases unmatched to any gene: 3. CDR1 is MGHRA and CDR2 is YSYEKL in the germline V gene. Here the CDR3 reads CASSLGQGNNSPLHF. Here the CDR3 DNA reads TGCGCCAGCAGCCTGGGACAGGGTAATAATTCACCCCTCCACTTT.

In this sample, this clonotype turned up a few times. V gene TRBV5-1 combines with J gene TRBJ2-1; 11 nucleotides line up with TRBD2. The length of the CDR3 is 15 residues. The ends lost 4 bases at V and 4 bases at J; junction bases unmatched: 4. Per the germline V gene, CDR1 is SGHRS and CDR2 is YFSETQ. The CDR3, as DNA: TGCGCCAGCAGCAGAACTAGCGGGGGTTACAATGAGCAGTTCTTC. This codes for CASSRTSGGYNEQFF.

The CDR3 loop is CASSYSAGPNSYEQYF. The CDR3 nucleotides are TGTGCCAGCAGTTATTCTGCCGGACCAAACTCCTACGAGCAGTACTTC. The chain recombines TRBV27 with TRBJ2-7; D is unresolved. V was cut by 4 bases and J by 0 bases, with 16 bases left in between. CDR1 MNHEY and CDR2 SMNVEV come from the germline V gene (reference sequence). The CDR3 runs to 16 residues.

The V gene is TRBV29-1, the J gene TRBJ1-1; D is possibly TRBD1 (6 bases). Germline V gene sequence: CDR1 SQVTM, CDR2 ANQGSEA. Trimming pared 7 bases from V and 0 bases from J, leaving 12 bases between. CDR3 size: 13 residues. The CDR3 nucleotides are TGCAGCGCCGAGGGGGGAGTGAACACTGAAGCTTTCTTT. Translating it yields CSAEGGVNTEAFF. Filled out from reference TRBV29-1 and TRBJ1-1, the complete variable domain reads SAVISQKPSRDICQRGTSLTIQCQVDSQVTMMFWYRQQPGQSLTLIATANQGSEATYESGFVIDKFPISRPNLTFSTLTVSNMSPEDSSIYLCSAEGGVNTEAFFGQGTRLTVV.

The chain joins TRBV3-1 to TRBJ2-7, with 8 bases lining up with TRBD1. Looked up from germline, CDR1 is LGHDT and CDR2 is YNNKEL (reference sequence). The CDR3 totals 14 residues. V lost 0 bases to trimming and J lost 3 bases; unmatched junction nucleotides: 1. CDR3 coding DNA: TGTGCCAGCAGCCAAGAAACAGGGGGCTACGAGCAGTACTTC. Its translation is CASSQETGGYEQYF.

The chain combines TRBV12-5 with TRBJ2-1; D unresolved. CDR3 length equals 13 residues. Germline assignment: CDR1 LGHNT and CDR2 FRNRAP. V was cut by 6 bases and J by 9 bases, with 15 bases left in between. The CDR3 DNA is TGTGCTAGTGGCCTCGACCCTCGGCTTGAGCAGTTCTTC. Translation: CASGLDPRLEQFF. The whole variable domain, remainder taken from reference TRBV12-5 and TRBJ2-1, is DARVTQTPRHKVTEMGQEVTMRCQPILGHNTVFWYRQTMMQGLELLAYFRNRAPLDDSGMPKDRFSAEMPDATLATLKIQPSEPRDSAVYFCASGLDPRLEQFFGPGTRLTVL.

This chain joins TRBV13 and TRBJ1-1, with no clear D. Trimming stripped 3 bases from V and 10 bases from J, with 18 bases between. The CDR3 length is 14 residues. CDR1 is PRHDT and CDR2 is FYEKMQ in the germline V gene (reference sequence). In nucleotides, the CDR3 is TGTGCCAGCAGCTTCGAAAGGACTCGAGGTCGAGCTTTCTTT. Its protein product is CASSFERTRGRAFF.

This sequence joins TRBV27 and TRBJ1-1; D perhaps matches TRBD1 (5 bases). The CDR3 is 13 amino acids. Germline V gene lookup returns CDR1 MNHEY and CDR2 SMNVEV (reference sequence). V was pared by 4 bases and J by 7 bases, with 13 bases between. CDR3 bases: TGTGCCAGCAGTTCCGAATGGGGGAGTGAAGCTTTCTTT. Protein: CASSSEWGSEAFF.

To note about this clonotype: One end of the junction fails to match germline, which may point to a read error. This chain joins TRBV9 and TRBJ1-6; TRBD1 agrees at 7 bases. The CDR3 is made up of 15 amino acids. Germline assignment: CDR1 SGDLS and CDR2 YYNGEE. The CDR3: CASNVVGTDNSPLHF. CDR3 bases: TGTGCCAGCAACGTAGTTGGGACAGATAATTCACCCCTCCACTTT.

The J gene is TRBJ2-7, the V gene TRBV6-5, with a possible D match to TRBD1 (5 bases). CDR1 and CDR2 (germline): MNHEY, SVGAGI. The CDR3 loop spans 14 amino acids. The ends were cut back, 5 bases at V and 3 bases at J, with 14 bases in the middle. CDR3 in DNA: TGTGCCAGCAGTGCTTACCAGGGTCTCTACGAGCAGTACTTC. Protein: CASSAYQGLYEQYF.

The sample holds a few counts of this clonotype. The rearrangement links TRBV4-3 to TRBJ2-3; 9 bases agree with TRBD1. J gave up 4 bases and V 3 bases, and 8 bases lay outside the gene matches. Germline V lookup: CDR1 LGHNA, CDR2 YSLEER. CDR3 length: 16 residues. The CDR3 loop reads CASSQGTGNFPDTQYF. CDR3 DNA: TGCGCCAGCAGCCAGGGGACAGGGAATTTCCCAGATACGCAGTATTTT.

The V gene is TRBV5-6, the J gene TRBJ1-2; TRBD1 matches at 9 bases. Germline trimming cut 6 bases from V and 2 bases from J; bases unmatched to any gene: 14. Looked up from germline, CDR1 is SGHDT and CDR2 is YYEEEE. The length of the CDR3 is 17 residues. The CDR3 spells CASTTTGQGPRNYGYTF. CDR3 sequence (DNA): TGTGCCAGCACCACAACGGGACAGGGACCCAGGAACTATGGCTACACCTTC.

The rearrangement uses TRBV6-6 and TRBJ1-1; TRBD1 agrees at 7 bases. Germline V gives CDR1 MNHNY, CDR2 SVGAGI (reference sequence). The CDR3 is 13 amino acids. With V trimmed by 8 bases and J by 7 bases, 10 bases remained unmatched. Here the CDR3 DNA reads TGTGCCAGCCACCACAGGGGATTACTTGAAGCTTTCTTT. Translating gives CASHHRGLLEAFF.

To note about this clonotype: Here the CDR3 omits its conserved ending phenylalanine or tryptophan, so a read error is the likely source. This rearrangement joins TRBV15 to TRBJ1-2; the match to TRBD1 covers 9 bases. Losses at the gene ends were 5 bases for V and 5 bases for J; bases not matched to a gene: 6. The germline gives CDR1 LNHNV, CDR2 YYDKDF (reference sequence). The CDR3 consists of 14 residues. The CDR3 region has the DNA TGTGCCACCAGCGGCCAGACAGGGGGGTATGGCTACACCGTC. This translates into CATSGQTGGYGYTV.